A single sample is the source of the 20 T cell receptor beta chains below, sequenced in a study of T cells after yellow fever vaccination. One entry per CDR3 protein results from TCRdb running MiXCR on the 5' RACE reads. This table holds 200,000 to 300,000 distinct CDR3 sequences, about an eighth found once. The sequenced sample was CD4+ T cells sorted from PBMCs, obtained 45 days after the yellow fever booster vaccination. The receptors were sampled from a man aged 25-45 years who received the YFV17D yellow fever vaccine.

The V gene is TRBV6-5, the J gene TRBJ2-2; possibly TRBD2 for D (5 bases). This CDR3 contains 15 residues. CDR1 and CDR2 from the germline V gene are MNHEY and SVGAGI. Trimming left V 4 bases short and J 7 bases short, with 16 bases between. The CDR3: CASSSLAGVVGELFF. The CDR3 DNA is TGTGCCAGCAGTTCCCTAGCCGGAGTGGTCGGGGAGCTGTTTTTT.

The chain uses TRBV7-8 and TRBJ2-3; either TRBD1 or TRBD2 may supply D (6 bases each). The CDR3 covers 12 residues. V lost 8 bases, J lost 4 bases, and 10 bases lay in between. Germline loops: CDR1 SGHVS, CDR2 FQNEAQ. The CDR3 sequence: CASRRGPDTQYF. CDR3 nucleotides: TGTGCCAGCCGCCGGGGGCCAGATACGCAGTATTTT.

In its sample, this clonotype was seen a few times. The chain recombines TRBV20-1 with TRBJ1-2; 10 bases line up with TRBD1. V lost 1 base and J lost 5; bases outside the gene matches: 1. Germline loops: CDR1 DFQATT, CDR2 SNEGSKA (reference sequence). CDR3 length: 13 residues. CDR3 bases: TGCAGTGCTAGAGGGACAGGGGGTTATGGCTACACCTTC. As protein: CSARGTGGYGYTF.

This clonotype has more than one count but fewer than ten. The chain uses TRBV6-1 and TRBJ2-1; 8 bases match TRBD2. V lost 7 bases to trimming and J lost 5 bases; unmatched junction nucleotides: 7. Germline loops: CDR1 MNHNS, CDR2 SASEGT. The CDR3 runs to 14 residues. The CDR3 nucleotides are TGTGCCAGCACTCAAGCGGGAGTCGACAATGAGCAGTTCTTC. Residues: CASTQAGVDNEQFF.

This clonotype has at least ten counts. This chain links TRBV7-2 with TRBJ2-3, with unresolved D. The germline V gene encodes CDR1 SGHTA and CDR2 FQGNSA. Trimming took 6 bases from V and 4 from J, leaving 11 bases between them. This CDR3 spans 13 amino acids. CDR3 nucleotide sequence: TGTGCCAGCAGGACGCGAAACGCAGATACGCAGTATTTT. Its protein is CASRTRNADTQYF. The entire variable domain, with the rest obtained from reference TRBV7-2 and TRBJ2-3, is as follows: GAGVSQSPSNKVTEKGKDVELRCDPISGHTALYWYRQSLGQGLEFLIYFQGNSAPDKSGLPSDRFSAERTGGSVSTLTIQRTQQEDSAVYLCASRTRNADTQYFGPGTRLTVL.

The CDR3 loop reads CASSLNSGTDTQYF. Here the CDR3 DNA reads TGTGCCAGCAGCTTGAACAGCGGGACAGATACGCAGTATTTT. This chain uses TRBV7-2 with TRBJ2-3; possibly TRBD2 for D (6 bases). The CDR3 is 14 residues long. Germline V lookup: CDR1 SGHTA, CDR2 FQGNSA. Deletions cut 3 bases from V and 3 bases from J, with 10 bases between.

This clonotype appeared many times. The gene calls are TRBV5-1 and TRBJ2-7; no clear D gene. Trimming removed 1 base from V and 3 bases from J, with 11 bases in between. The CDR3 is 14 residues long. The germline V gene has CDR1 SGHRS and CDR2 YFSETQ. Here the CDR3 reads CASSLFVRNYEQYF. In DNA form, the CDR3 reads TGCGCCAGCAGCTTGTTTGTCAGGAACTACGAGCAGTACTTC. The whole variable domain, filled in from reference TRBV5-1 and TRBJ2-7, reads KAGVTQTPRYLIKTRGQQVTLSCSPISGHRSVSWYQQTPGQGLQFLFEYFSETQRNKGNFPGRFSGRQFSNSRSEMNVSTLELGDSALYLCASSLFVRNYEQYFGPGTRLTVT.

The chain has TRBV5-1 and TRBJ2-1; 7 nucleotides match TRBD1. This CDR3 has 14 residues. V gave up 5 bases and J gave up 6 bases; unmatched junction bases: 8. Germline V gene data show CDR1 as SGHRS and CDR2 as YFSETQ. CDR3 residues: CASSSGGPGNEQFF. Here the CDR3 DNA reads TGCGCCAGCAGTTCAGGGGGTCCAGGCAATGAGCAGTTCTTC.

This clonotype was seen a handful of times. The chain is built from TRBV7-2 and TRBJ2-1; D is unresolved. From germline, CDR1 is SGHTA and CDR2 FQGNSA. V dropped 8 bases and J dropped 2 bases, with 10 bases sitting between them. CDR3 length: 13 amino acids. The DNA for the CDR3 is TGTGCCAGCGCCGTTACCCCCTACAATGAGCAGTTCTTC. This gives the protein CASAVTPYNEQFF.

This clonotype turned up a few times. J is TRBJ2-2 and V is TRBV6-2 or TRBV6-3; 8 bases are a match to TRBD2. The CDR3 runs to 15 residues. The ends lost 7 bases at V and 4 bases at J; junction bases unmatched: 8. Germline V gives CDR1 MNHEY, CDR2 SVGEGT. The CDR3 loop is CASTGSGSPTGELFF. DNA of the CDR3: TGTGCCAGCACGGGGAGCGGGAGCCCCACCGGGGAGCTGTTTTTT.

V is TRBV2 and J is TRBJ1-2; D unclear. Trimming left V 8 bases short and J 3 bases short, with 10 bases between. The CDR3 loop spans 12 amino acids. The germline V gene encodes CDR1 SNHLY and CDR2 FYNNEI. Here the CDR3 reads CASLRGDYGYTF. In DNA form, the CDR3 reads TGTGCCAGCCTCCGCGGGGACTATGGCTACACCTTC.

The V and J genes are TRBV12-3 or TRBV12-4 and TRBJ2-1; D is perhaps TRBD2 (5 bases). Trimming stripped 1 base from V and 6 bases from J, with 10 bases between. The CDR3 contains 14 residues. As DNA, the CDR3 is TGTGCCAGCAGTTTAGGGGTAGCGCTCAATGAGCAGTTCTTC. This translates into CASSLGVALNEQFF.

The rearrangement uses TRBV5-1 and TRBJ2-5; D remains unclear. Germline V lookup: CDR1 SGHRS, CDR2 YFSETQ. The CDR3 is made up of 12 amino acids. V was trimmed by 4 bases and J by 3 bases, leaving 7 bases between them. CDR3 DNA: TGCGCCAGCAGCCACGGAGAAGAGACCCAGTACTTC. Translation gives CASSHGEETQYF.

This clonotype occurred a few times. The chain uses TRBV29-1 and TRBJ2-5; D is unresolved. Trimming pared 6 bases from V and 5 bases from J, leaving 16 bases between. CDR1 and CDR2 from the germline V gene are SQVTM and ANQGSEA. The CDR3 extends over 13 amino acids. The CDR3: CSVRPGPLETQYF. In DNA, the CDR3 is TGCAGCGTACGCCCGGGTCCCCTGGAGACCCAGTACTTC.

This clonotype was found a few times. This chain uses TRBV5-1 with TRBJ1-2, with D unresolved. Trimming shortened V by 0 bases and J by 8 bases, and 11 bases separated the two germline ends. The CDR3 loop spans 13 amino acids. In germline, CDR1 is SGHRS, CDR2 YFSETQ. CDR3 DNA sequence: TGCGCCAGCAGCTTGGCCGAGGGTGGCGGCTACACCTTC. Residues: CASSLAEGGGYTF.

This clonotype showed up many times. This chain uses TRBV20-1 with TRBJ2-7; 9 nucleotides line up with TRBD2. The germline CDR1 and CDR2 sequences are DFQATT and SNEGSKA (reference sequence). The CDR3 is 12 amino acids. The junction had 4 bases not matched to a gene; V was cut back by 4 bases and J by 6 bases. For the CDR3, the DNA is TGCAGTGCTACCTCTAGCGGGATCGAGCAGTACTTC. Amino acids: CSATSSGIEQYF.

Here the CDR3 reads CSASPWEGRTEAFF. The CDR3 DNA reads TGCAGTGCTAGTCCTTGGGAGGGTAGGACTGAAGCTTTCTTT. The V call is TRBV20-1, the J call TRBJ1-1; D gene uncertain. Germline assignment: CDR1 DFQATT and CDR2 SNEGSKA (reference sequence). V lost 3 bases, J lost 5 bases, and 16 bases lay in between. This CDR3 has 14 residues.

There are a few counts of this clonotype. This chain joins TRBV5-6 and TRBJ2-1; no clear D. This CDR3 is 11 amino acids long. Germline assignment: CDR1 SGHDT and CDR2 YYEEEE. V lost 7 bases to trimming and J lost 2 bases, with 4 bases between them. The CDR3 nucleotides read TGTGCCAGCGCCACCTACAATGAGCAGTTCTTC. Amino acids: CASATYNEQFF.

This clonotype was recorded a few times. The rearrangement uses TRBV6-2 or TRBV6-3 and TRBJ2-5; TRBD2 agrees at 7 bases. CDR3 size: 15 residues. After removal of 0 bases from V and 2 bases from J, the junction contained 3 bases not matched to a gene. Germline assignment: CDR1 MNHEY and CDR2 SVGEGT. The CDR3 region has the DNA TGTGCCAGCAGTTACTCCAACGGGAGGCAAGAGACCCAGTACTTC. Translating gives CASSYSNGRQETQYF.

The sample holds many counts of this clonotype. J is TRBJ2-7 and V is TRBV3-1, with 7 bases that match TRBD1. This CDR3 comprises 15 residues. Trimming took 0 bases from V and 2 from J; bases not matched to a gene: 4. Germline V CDR1 and CDR2: LGHDT, YNNKEL (reference sequence). The CDR3 nucleotides are TGTGCCAGCAGCCAAGACGGACAGGCGCCCTACGAGCAGTACTTC. It specifies CASSQDGQAPYEQYF.